Listed below are T cell receptor beta chains from one sample, sequenced in a study of CD8 T cells in Susac syndrome. In TCRdb, the immunoSEQ multiplex PCR reads were re-called with MiXCR into one record per CDR3 protein. Seen here are about 430,000 distinct CDR3 sequences, more than 70% observed once, and the top ten hold under 0.15%. The sequencing sample was made of CD8+ T cells from PBMCs. Source of these receptors: a human donor with multiple sclerosis. The CDR3 runs from the conserved cysteine through the conserved F or W. The D gene is left open where the match is weak. Some rows have no size entry. The others give once, few or many, or a class for an expanded clone.

J gene: TRBJ2-7; clone size: .; D gene: .; V gene: TRBV11-2; CDR3 protein: CASSLTSLLPRAGRSEQYF; CDR3 DNA: TGTGCCAGCAGCTTAACGTCCCTACTCCCCCGGGCGGGGCGTAGCGAGCAGTACTTC
J gene: TRBJ1-3; clone size: .; D gene: .; V gene: TRBV7-9; CDR3 protein: CASSLSGLPSGNTIYF; CDR3 DNA: TGTGCCAGCAGCTTATCCGGCCTCCCCTCTGGAAACACCATATATTTT
J gene: TRBJ1-2; clone size: .; D gene: TRBD1; V gene: TRBV30; CDR3 protein: CAWSETGSGYGYTF; CDR3 DNA: TGTGCCTGGAGTGAGACAGGGAGCGGCTATGGCTACACCTTC
J gene: TRBJ2-2; clone size: .; D gene: TRBD1; V gene: TRBV20-1; CDR3 protein: CSARGTGEGTGELFF; CDR3 DNA: TGCAGTGCTAGGGGAACAGGGGAAGGAACCGGGGAGCTGTTTTTT
J gene: TRBJ2-1; clone size: .; D gene: .; V gene: TRBV18; CDR3 protein: CASSPDSQAYNEQFF; CDR3 DNA: TGTGCCAGCTCACCAGATAGCCAGGCCTACAATGAGCAGTTCTTC
J gene: TRBJ2-2; clone size: .; D gene: TRBD2; V gene: TRBV11-1; CDR3 protein: CASRSSSGRFGELFF; CDR3 DNA: TGTGCCAGCAGATCATCTAGCGGGAGGTTCGGGGAGCTGTTTTTT
J gene: TRBJ1-2; clone size: once; D gene: TRBD1; V gene: TRBV12-3/TRBV12-4; CDR3 protein: CASRRQGVVDGYTF; CDR3 DNA: TGTGCCAGCAGAAGACAGGGGGTAGTAGATGGCTACACCTTC
J gene: TRBJ2-2; clone size: .; D gene: .; V gene: TRBV27; CDR3 protein: CASGSGKGFGELFF; CDR3 DNA: TGTGCCAGCGGATCAGGGAAGGGCTTCGGGGAGCTGTTTTTT
J gene: TRBJ2-2; clone size: .; D gene: TRBD1; V gene: TRBV28; CDR3 protein: CASSDRADTGELFF; CDR3 DNA: TGTGCCAGCAGTGACAGGGCGGACACCGGGGAGCTGTTTTTT
J gene: TRBJ1-1; clone size: few; D gene: .; V gene: TRBV3-1; CDR3 protein: CASRKGNTEAFF; CDR3 DNA: TGTGCCAGCCGGAAGGGGAACACTGAAGCTTTCTTT
J gene: TRBJ2-1; clone size: .; D gene: .; V gene: TRBV2; CDR3 protein: CASELSGGIYNEQFF; CDR3 DNA: TGTGCCAGCGAACTAAGTGGCGGGATTTACAATGAGCAGTTCTTC
J gene: TRBJ2-5; clone size: .; D gene: .; V gene: TRBV6-2/TRBV6-3; CDR3 protein: CASSYIGTEQETQYF; CDR3 DNA: TGTGCCAGCAGTTACATAGGGACGGAACAAGAGACCCAGTACTTC
J gene: TRBJ2-1; clone size: .; D gene: .; V gene: TRBV10-2; CDR3 protein: CATSDRPYNEQFF; CDR3 DNA: TGCGCCACCTCTGACAGACCATACAATGAGCAGTTCTTC
J gene: TRBJ2-1; clone size: .; D gene: TRBD2; V gene: TRBV13; CDR3 protein: CASSSTAGGRDGEQFF; CDR3 DNA: TGTGCCAGCAGCTCTACCGCGGGGGGGCGGGATGGTGAGCAGTTCTTC
J gene: TRBJ1-1; clone size: .; D gene: TRBD1; V gene: TRBV4-1; CDR3 protein: CASSPGGRGGVNTEAFF; CDR3 DNA: TGCGCCAGCAGCCCAGGGGGTAGAGGGGGAGTAAACACTGAAGCTTTCTTT
J gene: TRBJ2-3; clone size: .; D gene: .; V gene: TRBV7-9; CDR3 protein: CASSVVGSDTQYF; CDR3 DNA: TGTGCCAGCAGCGTCGTAGGCTCCGATACGCAGTATTTT
J gene: TRBJ2-7; clone size: once; D gene: .; V gene: TRBV4-1; CDR3 protein: CASSQPGHSYEQYF; CDR3 DNA: TGCGCCAGCAGCCAACCAGGACACTCCTACGAGCAGTACTTC
J gene: TRBJ2-1; clone size: .; D gene: TRBD1; V gene: TRBV29-1; CDR3 protein: CSVGQGYEQFF; CDR3 DNA: TGCAGCGTTGGACAGGGGTATGAGCAGTTCTTC
J gene: TRBJ1-4; clone size: few; D gene: TRBD1; V gene: TRBV4-1; CDR3 protein: CASRDRPSEKLFF; CDR3 DNA: TGCGCCAGCAGGGACAGGCCTAGTGAAAAACTGTTTTTT
J gene: TRBJ2-7; clone size: .; D gene: TRBD2; V gene: TRBV10-3; CDR3 protein: CAITRLAGVFYEQYF; CDR3 DNA: TGTGCCATCACTCGACTAGCGGGAGTCTTCTACGAGCAGTACTTC
J gene: TRBJ1-2; clone size: .; D gene: TRBD1; V gene: TRBV4-1; CDR3 protein: CASSPPGQSYGYTF; CDR3 DNA: TGCGCCAGCAGCCCACCGGGACAGTCCTATGGCTACACCTTC
J gene: TRBJ2-2; clone size: .; D gene: .; V gene: TRBV6-2/TRBV6-3; CDR3 protein: CASSYSGPPGELFF; CDR3 DNA: TGTGCCAGCAGTTACTCGGGGCCTCCCGGGGAGCTGTTTTTT
J gene: TRBJ1-1; clone size: .; D gene: .; V gene: TRBV28; CDR3 protein: CASSSPRDTEAFF; CDR3 DNA: TGTGCCAGCAGTTCCCCCCGGGACACTGAAGCTTTCTTT
J gene: TRBJ1-5; clone size: .; D gene: .; V gene: TRBV12-3/TRBV12-4; CDR3 protein: CASRTRESNQPQHF; CDR3 DNA: TGTGCCAGCAGAACAAGGGAGAGCAATCAGCCCCAGCATTTT
J gene: TRBJ2-3; clone size: .; D gene: .; V gene: TRBV19; CDR3 protein: CASSTWTVDTQYF; CDR3 DNA: TGTGCCAGTAGTACGTGGACGGTAGATACGCAGTATTTT
J gene: TRBJ1-2; clone size: .; D gene: .; V gene: TRBV10-3; CDR3 protein: CAISESAGVNYGYTF; CDR3 DNA: TGTGCCATCAGTGAGTCGGCGGGCGTTAACTATGGCTACACCTTC
J gene: TRBJ1-2; clone size: once; D gene: .; V gene: TRBV21-1; CDR3 protein: CASSKGQGSIGYTF; CDR3 DNA: TGTGCCAGCAGCAAAGGACAGGGATCCATTGGCTACACCTTC
J gene: TRBJ2-3; clone size: .; D gene: TRBD1; V gene: TRBV6-2/TRBV6-3; CDR3 protein: CASSYLTGGTDTQYF; CDR3 DNA: TGTGCCAGCAGTTATTTGACAGGGGGTACAGATACGCAGTATTTT
J gene: TRBJ1-6; clone size: .; D gene: TRBD1; V gene: TRBV28; CDR3 protein: CASRTGTVNSPLHF; CDR3 DNA: TGTGCCAGCAGGACCGGGACAGTAAATTCACCCCTCCACTTT
J gene: TRBJ1-5; clone size: once; D gene: .; V gene: TRBV10-3; CDR3 protein: CAISSSGEPNQPQHF; CDR3 DNA: TGTGCCATCAGTAGCTCAGGGGAGCCCAATCAGCCCCAGCATTTT
J gene: TRBJ1-5; clone size: .; D gene: .; V gene: TRBV18; CDR3 protein: CASSPDAGAYQPQHF; CDR3 DNA: TGTGCCAGCTCACCCGATGCAGGGGCCTATCAGCCCCAGCATTTT
J gene: TRBJ2-7; clone size: .; D gene: .; V gene: TRBV9; CDR3 protein: CASSVGGSPWYEQYF; CDR3 DNA: TGTGCCAGCAGCGTAGGGGGGTCCCCCTGGTACGAGCAGTACTTC
J gene: TRBJ2-1; clone size: .; D gene: TRBD2; V gene: TRBV20-1; CDR3 protein: CSAGTGTSGSPYNEQFF; CDR3 DNA: TGCAGTGCTGGGACCGGGACTAGCGGGAGTCCCTACAATGAGCAGTTCTTC
J gene: TRBJ2-1; clone size: .; D gene: .; V gene: TRBV11-1; CDR3 protein: CASRGEIYNEQFF; CDR3 DNA: TGTGCCAGTCGGGGCGAAATATACAATGAGCAGTTCTTC
J gene: TRBJ2-2; clone size: .; D gene: TRBD1; V gene: TRBV6-4; CDR3 protein: CASSEQGETNTGELFF; CDR3 DNA: TGTGCCAGCAGTGAGCAGGGGGAAACGAACACCGGGGAGCTGTTTTTT
J gene: TRBJ1-1; clone size: .; D gene: .; V gene: TRBV6-1; CDR3 protein: CASSERGHTEAFF; CDR3 DNA: TGTGCCAGCAGTGAGAGGGGACACACCGAAGCTTTCTTT
J gene: TRBJ2-7; clone size: .; D gene: .; V gene: TRBV11-2; CDR3 protein: CASSPGGIPWLQYF; CDR3 DNA: TGTGCCAGCAGCCCCGGGGGTATACCCTGGTTGCAGTACTTC
J gene: TRBJ1-2; clone size: .; D gene: TRBD1; V gene: TRBV16; CDR3 protein: CASSQYQAGTGVHGYTF; CDR3 DNA: TGTGCCAGCAGCCAATATCAAGCCGGGACAGGGGTCCATGGCTACACCTTC
J gene: TRBJ2-3; clone size: .; D gene: .; V gene: TRBV10-3; CDR3 protein: CAISENWAGEFADTQYF; CDR3 DNA: TGTGCCATCAGTGAGAATTGGGCAGGGGAGTTCGCAGATACGCAGTATTTT
J gene: TRBJ1-5; clone size: .; D gene: .; V gene: TRBV4-2; CDR3 protein: CASSQDIGSNQPQHF; CDR3 DNA: TGTGCCAGCAGCCAAGATATCGGTAGCAATCAGCCCCAGCATTTT
J gene: TRBJ2-7; clone size: few; D gene: TRBD2; V gene: TRBV4-1; CDR3 protein: CASSQVPGTSGVYEQYF; CDR3 DNA: TGCGCCAGCAGCCAAGTTCCGGGCACTAGCGGGGTCTACGAGCAGTACTTC
J gene: TRBJ2-5; clone size: .; D gene: .; V gene: TRBV27; CDR3 protein: CASRGAKALQETQYF; CDR3 DNA: TGTGCCAGCAGGGGGGCCAAAGCTCTCCAAGAGACCCAGTACTTC
J gene: TRBJ2-5; clone size: .; D gene: .; V gene: TRBV6-1; CDR3 protein: CASTFEWGLQETQYF; CDR3 DNA: TGTGCCAGCACCTTCGAATGGGGGCTCCAAGAGACCCAGTACTTC
J gene: TRBJ1-2; clone size: .; D gene: .; V gene: TRBV6-5; CDR3 protein: CASSYLPAGSEGYTF; CDR3 DNA: TGTGCCAGCAGTTACCTCCCGGCAGGGTCGGAGGGCTACACCTTC
J gene: TRBJ2-7; clone size: .; D gene: TRBD1; V gene: TRBV20-1; CDR3 protein: CSAGQGWPAYEQYF; CDR3 DNA: TGCAGTGCTGGACAGGGGTGGCCGGCCTACGAGCAGTACTTC
J gene: TRBJ2-7; clone size: .; D gene: TRBD2; V gene: TRBV4-1; CDR3 protein: CASSQDDLEREDYSYEQYF; CDR3 DNA: TGCGCCAGCAGCCAAGATGATTTAGAGCGGGAGGATTACTCCTACGAGCAGTACTTC
J gene: TRBJ2-1; clone size: .; D gene: TRBD1; V gene: TRBV9; CDR3 protein: CASSVWDRGFDEQFF; CDR3 DNA: TGTGCCAGCAGCGTCTGGGACAGGGGCTTCGATGAGCAGTTCTTC
J gene: TRBJ2-1; clone size: .; D gene: .; V gene: TRBV29-1; CDR3 protein: CSVGSWVNEQFF; CDR3 DNA: TGCAGCGTTGGTTCTTGGGTGAATGAGCAGTTCTTC
J gene: TRBJ2-2; clone size: .; D gene: .; V gene: TRBV19; CDR3 protein: CASKKRGTNTGELFF; CDR3 DNA: TGTGCCAGTAAGAAACGGGGAACGAACACCGGGGAGCTGTTTTTT
J gene: TRBJ2-7; clone size: .; D gene: TRBD2; V gene: TRBV27; CDR3 protein: CASASPTSGNPYEQYF; CDR3 DNA: TGTGCCAGCGCCTCCCCAACTAGCGGGAACCCCTACGAGCAGTACTTC
J gene: TRBJ2-7; clone size: .; D gene: .; V gene: TRBV6-1; CDR3 protein: CASIMTETYEQYF; CDR3 DNA: TGTGCCAGCATTATGACAGAGACCTACGAGCAGTACTTC
J gene: TRBJ2-1; clone size: .; D gene: TRBD1; V gene: TRBV12-5; CDR3 protein: CASAPPGQGYNEQFF; CDR3 DNA: TGTGCTAGTGCCCCGCCGGGACAGGGGTACAATGAGCAGTTCTTC
J gene: TRBJ2-1; clone size: .; D gene: .; V gene: TRBV19; CDR3 protein: CASRPPSRGDNEQFF; CDR3 DNA: TGTGCCAGTAGGCCCCCGTCCAGGGGGGACAATGAGCAGTTCTTC